This TCR beta chain was profiled in a study of blood T cell repertoires in COVID-19. Study in general: From T cells, B-cell-depleted T cells, or PBMCs came the material, which was cDNA or gDNA.

In the source study's methods: Reference gene primers were amplified, and this amplification served to estimate nucleated cell counts. Data came from immunoSEQ multiplex PCR; TCRdb stores just in-frame clones and leaves some out. V, J and clone size were drawn from that table, and D and trimming were deduced from the DNA. Of some 150,000 clones in the sample, about four fifths are singletons; the top ten hold roughly 8.8%. This clonotype was sampled from a human donor with acute or convalescent COVID-19. The donor label of this sample is uncertain. The sample consisted of peripheral blood.

The CDR3 loop reads CASSPLPGSSGNTIYF. CDR3 DNA: TGTGCCAGCAGCCCACTCCCAGGGTCCTCTGGAAACACCATATATTTT. V gene TRBV5-5 combines with J gene TRBJ1-3; a possible D gene is TRBD1 (5 bases). The CDR3 is made up of 16 amino acids. The V end lost 4 bases, the J end lost 0 bases, and 14 bases lay between the germline ends. From germline, CDR1 is SGHKS and CDR2 YYEKEE (reference sequence).